This entry describes one T cell receptor (beta chain). Its antigen is not identified. The data belong to a study of shared clonotypes between healthy human individuals. The study, taken as a whole, reports: The low donor count limited represented genetic and exposure-history diversity. The rarefaction results pointed to incomplete sorted-subset sequencing despite large depth. In contrast to clonotypes shared by all four donors, non-shared clonotypes had lower generation probabilities.

The V end was cut by 4 bases, the J end by 3 bases, with 11 bases between. CDR3 size: 14 residues. Germline CDR1 and CDR2: SGDLS and YYNGEE. In the source study's methods: Owing to the provision of junction-only sequences devoid of quality scores by immunoSEQ, filtering differed. Clones were sequenced by immunoSEQ multiplex PCR, and TCRdb holds only the in-frame ones, with some missing. That table furnishes V, J and clone size, whereas the DNA furnished D and trimming. The top ten clones hold approximately 1.5% of a sample with some 1 million clones, around 75% of them seen once. The sample consisted of memory CD4+ T cells sorted from blood. Described subset: CD45RA-negative fraction. The chain joins TRBV9 to TRBJ1-3; D unclear. This sequence originates from a young man in good health. The CDR3 loop reads CASSSRVIGNTIYF. CDR3 bases: TGTGCCAGCAGCTCCCGAGTAATTGGAAACACCATATATTTT.